The T cell receptor beta chain described here comes from a study of T cell clonotyping in hematopoietic cell transplantation. Repertoires were generated with immunoSEQ multiplex PCR, while TCRdb's copy carries only in-frame clones and drops some. The data contain about 45,000 clones, roughly 85% of them singletons. Per the germline V gene, CDR1 is SGHAT and CDR2 is FQNNGV. V was cut by 3 bases and J by 4 bases, with 14 bases left in between. The CDR3 is made up of 15 amino acids. As for time point: recipient sample about 28 days before transplant, after cytoreduction. The receptor was isolated from a man in his sixties with myelodysplastic syndrome. Some clones in this sample may be carry-over from other donors' samples. This sample comprised peripheral blood mononuclear cells, obtained before stem cell transplant. V usage is TRBV11-2 and J usage is TRBJ2-3; weak D call: TRBD2 (6 bases). The CDR3 loop is CASSLRGARPDTQYF. CDR3 sequence (DNA): TGTGCCAGCAGCTTGCGCGGGGCGAGGCCAGATACGCAGTATTTT.